The rows below give T cell receptor beta chains drawn from one sample of a study of vaccination effects on CD4 cells after COVID-19. TCRdb's copy holds only in-frame clones and misses some; the assay was immunoSEQ multiplex PCR. The profile shows 45,000 to 55,000 clones, about 74% of them singletons. These TCRs are of unknown antigen specificity. The material sequenced was CD4+ T cells from PBMCs cultured without peptide, taken after COVID-19 vaccination. These receptors all come from a human donor who had a prior SARS-CoV-2 infection. Each CDR3 is given with its conserved first and last residue. A D gene is named only where the DNA matches it firmly. Not every row has a clone size; where given, it reads once, few, many or a size class.

cdr3_aa	cdr3_nt	v_call	j_call	clone_size	d_call
CASSYGGRRGELFF	TGTGCCAGCAGTTACGGAGGTCGGCGTGGGGAGCTGTTTTTT	TRBV6-2/TRBV6-3	TRBJ2-2	NA	NA
CASSRPGQGATGELFF	TGTGCCAGCTCAAGGCCGGGACAGGGAGCCACCGGGGAGCTGTTTTTT	TRBV18	TRBJ2-2	NA	TRBD1
CASSTQGGDEKLFF	TGTGCCAGTAGTACGCAGGGAGGTGATGAAAAACTGTTTTTT	TRBV19	TRBJ1-4	NA	NA
CASSLLQGNGEAFF	TGCGCCAGCAGCTTGTTACAGGGTAACGGTGAAGCTTTCTTT	TRBV5-1	TRBJ1-1	few	NA
CASSFDSSNEKLFF	TGTGCCAGCAGCTTCGACAGTTCTAATGAAAAACTGTTTTTT	TRBV5-8	TRBJ1-4	few	NA
CASRDPGGGAYEQYF	TGTGCCAGCAGGGACCCCGGTGGGGGTGCCTACGAGCAGTACTTC	TRBV2	TRBJ2-7	NA	NA
CASSQDSNQPQHF	TGTGCCAGCAGTCAAGATAGCAATCAGCCCCAGCATTTT	TRBV27	TRBJ1-5	NA	NA
CASGLQLAGGWGRVNNEQFF	TGTGCTAGTGGTTTACAACTAGCGGGGGGGTGGGGTAGGGTCAACAATGAGCAGTTCTTC	TRBV12-5	TRBJ2-1	NA	TRBD2
CASSFGTSTDTQYF	TGTGCCAGCAGCTTCGGGACTAGCACAGATACGCAGTATTTT	TRBV7-9	TRBJ2-3	few	NA
CASSELGTVGNQPQHF	TGTGCCAGCAGTGAATTAGGTACGGTAGGCAATCAGCCCCAGCATTTT	TRBV2	TRBJ1-5	NA	NA
CASSGTGYYEQYF	TGTGCCAGCTCCGGGACAGGATACTACGAGCAGTACTTC	TRBV2	TRBJ2-7	NA	TRBD1
CASSLMLNTEAFF	TGTGCCAGCAGCTTAATGCTGAACACTGAAGCTTTCTTT	TRBV7-9	TRBJ1-1	NA	NA
CASSTKGLAAYNEQFF	TGTGCCAGCAGCACCAAGGGACTAGCAGCCTACAATGAGCAGTTCTTC	TRBV13	TRBJ2-1	NA	TRBD2
CASSLVGGPGANVLTF	TGCGCCAGCAGCTTGGTAGGGGGCCCTGGGGCCAACGTCCTGACTTTC	TRBV5-1	TRBJ2-6	NA	TRBD1
CAGGGAVNTEAFF	TGTGCAGGTGGGGGGGCAGTGAACACTGAAGCTTTCTTT	TRBV10-3	TRBJ1-1	once	NA
CASNTGSASYNEQFF	TGTGCCAGTAATACTGGATCGGCCTCCTACAATGAGCAGTTCTTC	TRBV19	TRBJ2-1	few	NA
CASTPGTGGLSSYEQYF	TGTGCCAGTACCCCCGGGACAGGGGGTTTAAGCTCCTACGAGCAGTACTTC	TRBV19	TRBJ2-7	NA	TRBD1
CASSQEFLVETQYF	TGTGCCAGCAGCCAAGAGTTTCTGGTAGAGACCCAGTACTTC	TRBV4-2	TRBJ2-5	NA	NA
CATRRDSQGAEAFF	TGTGCCACCAGGCGTGATTCACAGGGCGCTGAAGCTTTCTTT	TRBV15	TRBJ1-1	few	NA
CASSPESGSSYNEQFF	TGTGCCAGCAGTCCTGAGAGCGGGAGCTCCTACAATGAGCAGTTCTTC	TRBV3-1/TRBV3-2	TRBJ2-1	NA	TRBD2
CASSFDRLTYEQYF	TGTGCCAGCAGCTTCGACAGACTTACCTACGAGCAGTACTTC	TRBV5-6	TRBJ2-7	few	NA
CAWSVGGELGYTF	TGTGCCTGGAGTGTGGGGGGAGAGCTTGGCTACACCTTC	TRBV30	TRBJ1-2	NA	NA
CASRGSTDTQYF	TGTGCCAGCAGGGGTAGCACAGATACGCAGTATTTT	TRBV6-5	TRBJ2-3	NA	NA
CASSQLLAGNTDTQYF	TGCGCCAGCAGCCAGCTACTAGCGGGCAACACAGATACGCAGTATTTT	TRBV4-1	TRBJ2-3	NA	TRBD2
CASSVGGTDTQYF	TGTGCCAGCAGCGTAGGGGGCACAGATACGCAGTATTTT	TRBV9	TRBJ2-3	NA	NA
CASSPYQWATQYF	TGTGCCAGCAGCCCCTATCAGTGGGCTACGCAGTATTTT	TRBV5-6	TRBJ2-3	NA	NA
CASSIQRGAAGELFF	TGTGCCAGCAGTATCCAGCGGGGGGCAGCCGGGGAGCTGTTTTTT	TRBV7-8	TRBJ2-2	NA	TRBD2
CASSETGRSGNTIYF	TGTGCCAGCAGCGAGACAGGCCGCTCTGGAAACACCATATATTTT	TRBV6-5	TRBJ1-3	NA	NA
CAISESAGTDTQYF	TGTGCCATCAGTGAGTCGGCTGGAACAGATACGCAGTATTTT	TRBV10-3	TRBJ2-3	NA	NA